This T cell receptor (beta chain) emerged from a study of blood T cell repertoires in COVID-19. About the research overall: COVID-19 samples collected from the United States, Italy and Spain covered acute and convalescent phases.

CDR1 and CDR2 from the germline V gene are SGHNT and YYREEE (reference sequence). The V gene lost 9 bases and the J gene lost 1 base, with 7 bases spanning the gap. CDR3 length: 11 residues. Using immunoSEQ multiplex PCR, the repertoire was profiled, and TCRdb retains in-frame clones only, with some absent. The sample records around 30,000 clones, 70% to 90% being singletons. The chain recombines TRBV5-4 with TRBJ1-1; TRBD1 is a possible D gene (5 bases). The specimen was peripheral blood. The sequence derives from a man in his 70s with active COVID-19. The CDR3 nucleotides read TGTGCCACCGGGGGGAACACTGAAGCTTTCTTT. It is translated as CATGGNTEAFF.